These 9 T cell receptor beta chains were all obtained from the same sample, sequenced in a study of CD8 T cell repertoires and HIV-1 epitope variants. Data came from immunoSEQ multiplex PCR; TCRdb stores just in-frame clones and leaves some out. The repertoire includes more than 3,500 clones, 68% of them detected once, and around 46% sits in the top ten. The antigens for these receptors are not known. The sequencing sample was made of cultured CD8+ T cells derived from PBMCs. The receptors were sampled from a male donor with HIV.

The chain combines TRBV27 with TRBJ2-5; 9 nucleotides match TRBD1. The CDR3 contains 19 residues. V lost 4 bases, J lost 5 bases, and 20 bases stayed unmatched. Germline V gene sequence: CDR1 MNHEY, CDR2 SMNVEV (reference sequence). The CDR3 nucleotides read TGTGCCAGCAGTTCCACGACAACCGCACAGGGGGCGAAGGGCGAGACCCAGTACTTC. This sequence encodes CASSSTTTAQGAKGETQYF.

Within the sample, this clone is large. The junction departs from germline at one end; a sequencing error may be responsible. This sequence joins TRBV5-6 and TRBJ1-2; 10 bases align to TRBD1. This CDR3 contains 14 residues. Per germline, CDR1 SGHDT and CDR2 YYEEEE. The CDR3 region is CASSDPGTGVLGAF. The CDR3 DNA sequence: TGTGCCAGCAGCGATCCCGGGACAGGGGTCCTCGGTGCCTTC.

The chain recombines TRBV5-4 with TRBJ2-7; D might be TRBD1 (5 bases). V gave up 2 bases and J gave up 6 bases, with 12 bases separating them. Germline values: CDR1 SGHNT, CDR2 YYREEE (reference sequence). CDR3 length: 13 amino acids. CDR3: CASSFTRVVEQYF. Written as DNA, the CDR3 is TGTGCCAGCAGCTTCACCAGGGTAGTCGAGCAGTACTTC.

The table lists this clone with a count of one. The genes are TRBV6-1 and TRBJ2-2; D not certain. This CDR3 contains 15 residues. V lost 2 bases to trimming and J lost 0 bases, with 7 bases between them. CDR1 MNHNS and CDR2 SASEGT come from the germline V gene. In nucleotides, the CDR3 is TGTGCCAGCAGTGAACTGATATCGAACACCGGGGAGCTGTTTTTT. Its translation: CASSELISNTGELFF.

This clone has more than one count but fewer than ten. V is TRBV28 and J is TRBJ1-2, with D possibly TRBD1 on 5 matching bases. Germline CDR1 and CDR2: MDHEN and SYDVKM. The CDR3 spans 16 residues. With 5 bases removed from V and 1 base from J, the gap between germline ends came to 17 bases. CDR3 loop: CASSLDPTDFNYGYTF. CDR3 DNA sequence: TGTGCCAGCAGTCTGGACCCGACAGATTTTAACTATGGCTACACCTTC.

The V gene is TRBV7-9, the J gene TRBJ2-7; the D gene is possibly TRBD1 (6 bases). The CDR3 extends over 15 amino acids. Germline-derived CDR1 and CDR2 are SEHNR and FQNEAQ (reference sequence). The V end was cut by 1 base, the J end by 2 bases, with 12 bases between. Here the CDR3 DNA reads TGTGCCAGCAGCTTAGTTTGGGACACAACCTACGAGCAGTACTTC. Translating gives CASSLVWDTTYEQYF.

This clone turned up a few times. The rearrangement uses TRBV2 and TRBJ2-5, with D perhaps matching TRBD1 (6 bases). Germline V gene sequence: CDR1 SNHLY, CDR2 FYNNEI. The CDR3 sequence is 15 residues long. V was shortened by 3 bases and J by 7 bases, with 18 bases between the two germline ends. DNA of the CDR3: TGTGCCAGCAGTGATCCGGACAGCGCTTGGGGGACCCAGTACTTC. Amino acid sequence: CASSDPDSAWGTQYF.

The V gene is TRBV28, the J gene TRBJ2-3; 15 positions agree with TRBD2. Trimming cost V 2 bases and J 1 base; bases outside gene matches: 4. The germline V gene encodes CDR1 MDHEN and CDR2 SYDVKM. The CDR3 contains 18 residues. In nucleotides, the CDR3 is TGTGCCAGCAGTTTAGGACTAGCGGGGGGGATCGGCACAGATACGCAGTATTTT. It specifies CASSLGLAGGIGTDTQYF.

This chain uses TRBV6-5 with TRBJ1-2; D is undetermined. This CDR3 is 13 amino acids long. Germline V gives CDR1 MNHEY, CDR2 SVGAGI. V was cut by 0 bases and J by 4 bases, with 6 bases left in between. The CDR3 sequence: CASSYSLAYGYTF. The CDR3 DNA reads TGTGCCAGCAGTTACTCGTTGGCCTATGGCTACACCTTC.